Listed below are T cell receptor beta chains from one sample, sequenced in a study of blood T cell repertoires in COVID-19. TCRdb's copy holds only in-frame clones and misses some; the assay was immunoSEQ multiplex PCR. The sample contains under 250,000 clones, 88% of which appear only once. The sample consisted of peripheral blood. The source is a woman aged 60-75 years with acute or convalescent COVID-19. Both conserved end residues are part of each CDR3. A D gene is named only where the DNA matches it firmly. Clone size is shown for a subset of rows, as once, few, many or a class of expanded clone.

clone size,J gene,D gene,V gene,CDR3 protein,CDR3 DNA
NA,TRBJ1-2,NA,TRBV5-4,CASSFGQIYGYTF,TGTGCCAGCAGCTTTGGTCAGATCTATGGCTACACCTTC
NA,TRBJ2-7,TRBD2,TRBV19,CASSIRGGQYEQYF,TGTGCCAGTAGTATACGGGGGGGCCAGTACGAGCAGTACTTC
few,TRBJ2-7,NA,TRBV7-9,CASSLREAYEQYF,TGTGCCAGCAGCTTGCGGGAAGCCTACGAGCAGTACTTC
NA,TRBJ2-7,TRBD2,TRBV11-2,CASSRGLAGAPYQYF,TGTGCCAGCAGCCGGGGACTAGCGGGGGCACCGTATCAGTACTTC
NA,TRBJ2-5,TRBD1,TRBV27,CASSRDRGGGETQYF,TGTGCCAGCAGCCGAGACAGGGGAGGAGGAGAGACCCAGTACTTC
NA,TRBJ2-7,NA,TRBV9,CASSPEDYEQYF,TGTGCCAGCAGCCCCGAGGACTACGAGCAGTACTTC
NA,TRBJ1-5,NA,TRBV20-1,CSASRGEQPQHF,TGCAGTGCTAGTCGGGGTGAGCAGCCCCAGCATTTT
NA,TRBJ1-3,NA,TRBV6-1,CASSEPGRSGNTIYF,TGTGCCAGCAGTGAGCCAGGCCGCTCTGGAAACACCATATATTTT
NA,TRBJ1-6,NA,TRBV18,CASSREDVSYNSPLHF,TGTGCCAGCTCACGGGAGGATGTCTCCTATAATTCACCCCTCCACTTT
NA,TRBJ1-1,TRBD1,TRBV28,CASSLLGRQGAEAFF,TGTGCCAGCAGTTTATTAGGTAGGCAGGGGGCTGAAGCTTTCTTT
once,TRBJ2-3,NA,TRBV27,CASSFSLTTDTQYF,TGTGCCAGCAGTTTCTCACTAACAACAGATACGCAGTATTTT
NA,TRBJ1-1,NA,TRBV7-9,CASTPREATEAFF,TGTGCCAGCACTCCGAGGGAGGCCACTGAAGCTTTCTTT
NA,TRBJ2-1,TRBD1,TRBV12-3/TRBV12-4,CASRGDRVNEQFF,TGTGCCAGCAGGGGGGACAGGGTCAATGAGCAGTTCTTC
NA,TRBJ2-2,NA,TRBV6-5,CASSFKFTGELFF,TGTGCCAGCAGTTTCAAATTCACCGGGGAGCTGTTTTTT
NA,TRBJ1-2,NA,TRBV9,CASSVATARGGYTF,TGTGCCAGCAGCGTAGCTACAGCCAGGGGTGGCTACACCTTC
NA,TRBJ2-3,NA,TRBV10-1,CASSDITGISTDTQYF,TGCGCCAGCAGTGATATAACGGGAATAAGCACAGATACGCAGTATTTT
NA,TRBJ1-4,NA,TRBV3-1/TRBV3-2,CASSHGSISTNEKLFF,TGTGCCAGCAGCCATGGCAGTATTTCAACTAATGAAAAACTGTTTTTT
NA,TRBJ1-2,NA,TRBV19,CASSMRTLAGDYGYTF,TGTGCCAGTAGTATGCGCACCCTGGCAGGGGACTATGGCTACACCTTC
NA,TRBJ2-7,NA,TRBV28,CASGRQDYEQYF,TGTGCCAGCGGACGACAGGACTACGAGCAGTACTTC
NA,TRBJ1-2,TRBD1,TRBV6-4,CASSDQGQSKGNYGYTF,TGTGCCAGCAGTGATCAGGGACAGTCAAAGGGGAACTATGGCTACACCTTC
NA,TRBJ1-1,NA,TRBV21-1,CASHGTGMNTEAFF,TGTGCCAGCCACGGGACAGGCATGAACACTGAAGCTTTCTTT
NA,TRBJ2-3,NA,TRBV6-2/TRBV6-3,CASSYQGLLTDTQYF,TGTGCCAGCAGTTACCAGGGCCTCCTCACAGATACGCAGTATTTT
few,TRBJ2-2,TRBD2,TRBV7-7,CASSPTRRRENGELFF,TGTGCCAGCAGCCCGACCCGGCGGCGGGAGAACGGGGAGCTGTTTTTT
NA,TRBJ2-1,TRBD2,TRBV29-1,CSVPRTSGSGRNEQFF,TGCAGCGTTCCTCGGACTAGCGGGAGTGGGCGCAATGAGCAGTTCTTC
NA,TRBJ1-1,NA,TRBV18,CASSPYRASNTEAFF,TGTGCCAGCTCACCGTACAGGGCTTCGAACACTGAAGCTTTCTTT
NA,TRBJ1-2,NA,TRBV19,CASSNYYGYTF,TGTGCCAGTAGTAACTACTATGGCTACACCTTC
NA,TRBJ1-5,NA,TRBV6-5,CASSYSRGGLPQHF,TGTGCCAGCAGTTACTCTAGGGGAGGGTTGCCCCAGCATTTT
NA,TRBJ2-5,TRBD2,TRBV3-1/TRBV3-2,CASSYAGGQETQYF,TGTGCCAGCAGCTATGCGGGGGGGCAGGAGACCCAGTACTTC
NA,TRBJ1-2,TRBD1,TRBV7-9,CASSIPTGGASGYGYTF,TGTGCCAGCAGCATACCGACAGGGGGCGCCTCTGGCTATGGCTACACCTTC
NA,TRBJ1-1,NA,TRBV5-1,CASSLPGLGTEAFF,TGCGCCAGCAGCCTCCCAGGGCTGGGCACTGAAGCTTTCTTT
NA,TRBJ2-7,TRBD1,TRBV7-2,CASSLRGPPYEQYF,TGTGCCAGCAGCTTAAGGGGGCCCCCCTACGAGCAGTACTTC
few,TRBJ1-6,NA,TRBV4-3,CASSQQGRRSPLHF,TGCGCCAGCAGCCAACAGGGCAGAAGGTCACCCCTCCACTTT
NA,TRBJ1-3,TRBD1,TRBV13,CASSSQGVGLDTIYF,TGTGCCAGCAGCTCTCAGGGGGTAGGGCTTGACACCATATATTTT
few,TRBJ2-1,TRBD2,TRBV27,CASSLSLAGVWYNEQFF,TGTGCCAGCAGTTTATCGTTAGCGGGAGTATGGTACAATGAGCAGTTCTTC
few,TRBJ1-2,TRBD1,TRBV29-1,CSVPGTGVGYTF,TGCAGCGTTCCCGGGACAGGGGTTGGCTACACCTTC
NA,TRBJ1-6,NA,TRBV19,CASSSGYSPLHF,TGTGCCAGTAGTTCAGGGTATTCACCCCTCCACTTT
NA,TRBJ1-6,TRBD1,TRBV30,CATGQAYSSYNSPLHF,TGTGCTACCGGACAGGCGTACAGCTCCTATAATTCACCCCTCCACTTT
NA,TRBJ2-2,TRBD1,TRBV18,CASSPQRDRGIGTGELFF,TGTGCCAGCTCACCCCAACGGGACAGGGGTATTGGTACCGGGGAGCTGTTTTTT
NA,TRBJ2-3,TRBD2,TRBV28,CASQSSGYTDTQYF,TGTGCCAGCCAGTCTAGCGGTTACACAGATACGCAGTATTTT
NA,TRBJ1-4,TRBD1,TRBV4-2,CASSQSGGTNEKLFF,TGTGCCAGCAGCCAATCAGGGGGGACTAATGAAAAACTGTTTTTT
NA,TRBJ2-1,NA,TRBV3-1/TRBV3-2,CASSQDLLPPGNEQFF,TGTGCCAGCAGCCAAGATTTACTCCCCCCGGGGAATGAGCAGTTCTTC
once,TRBJ2-7,TRBD2,TRBV28,CASSLTSGSIYEQYF,TGTGCCAGCAGTTTAACTAGCGGGAGTATCTACGAGCAGTACTTC
NA,TRBJ1-4,NA,TRBV6-2/TRBV6-3,CASSRTVNEKLFF,TGTGCCAGCAGCCGGACAGTAAATGAAAAACTGTTTTTT
NA,TRBJ2-2,NA,TRBV9,CASSVAGWNTGELFF,TGTGCCAGCAGCGTAGCGGGATGGAACACCGGGGAGCTGTTTTTT
NA,TRBJ2-3,TRBD2,TRBV6-5,CASSRGGSDTQYF,TGTGCCAGCAGTCGCGGGGGATCAGATACGCAGTATTTT
NA,TRBJ1-4,TRBD1,TRBV6-6,CASSNSNRGTNEKLFF,TGTGCCAGCAGTAATTCGAACAGGGGAACTAATGAAAAACTGTTTTTT